Listed below are T cell receptor beta chains from one sample, sequenced in a study of OX40 agonist ivuxolimab in advanced cancers. TCRdb's copy holds only in-frame clones and misses some; the assay was immunoSEQ multiplex PCR. The repertoire holds tens of thousands of clones, with 75% to 90% as singletons. This material consisted of CD4+ or CD8+ T cells sorted from blood, taken in a trial of the OX40 agonist ivuxolimab. All receptors come from an adult with an advanced solid tumor such as melanoma, head and neck, liver or kidney cancer. CDR3s include the opening cysteine and the closing phenylalanine or tryptophan. A D gene is named only where the DNA matches it firmly. Expanded clones get a size class; other rows say once, few or many, or leave the size out.

j_call,d_call,v_call,clone_size,cdr3_aa,cdr3_nt
TRBJ1-4,-,TRBV28,-,CASSREPVAGFGEKLFF,TGTGCCAGCAGTCGGGAACCAGTTGCGGGGTTCGGTGAAAAACTGTTTTTT
TRBJ2-1,-,TRBV19,once,CASKPRRSYNEQFF,TGTGCCAGTAAGCCTAGAAGGAGCTACAATGAGCAGTTCTTC
TRBJ1-2,TRBD1,TRBV15,-,CATSRPDRFYGYTF,TGTGCCACCAGCAGACCGGACAGGTTCTATGGCTACACCTTC
TRBJ2-3,-,TRBV9,few,CASSVVAGASTDTQYF,TGTGCCAGCAGCGTAGTTGCGGGGGCGAGCACAGATACGCAGTATTTT
TRBJ1-4,-,TRBV19,-,CASSQPFFNEKLFF,TGTGCCAGTAGTCAGCCCTTCTTTAATGAAAAACTGTTTTTT
TRBJ2-7,TRBD2,TRBV27,-,CASSQDRGGHEQYF,TGTGCCAGCAGCCAAGACCGGGGGGGCCACGAGCAGTACTTC
TRBJ1-2,-,TRBV7-6,few,CASSLGEGYGYTF,TGTGCCAGCAGCTTAGGGGAGGGCTATGGCTACACCTTC
TRBJ2-7,-,TRBV28,-,CASSLGDEPYEQYF,TGTGCCAGCAGTTTAGGCGACGAGCCCTACGAGCAGTACTTC
TRBJ2-1,-,TRBV6-5,once,CASSPKLSSYNEQFF,TGTGCCAGCAGCCCTAAATTAAGCTCCTACAATGAGCAGTTCTTC
TRBJ2-7,-,TRBV2,-,CASSAGDNYEQYF,TGTGCCAGCTCGGCAGGGGATAACTACGAGCAGTACTTC
TRBJ2-6,-,TRBV6-1,-,CASSRDSSGANVLTF,TGTGCCAGCAGCCGGGACTCCTCTGGGGCCAACGTCCTGACTTTC
TRBJ1-4,-,TRBV7-2,-,CASSQALQGKLFF,TGTGCCAGCAGCCAAGCTCTGCAAGGTAAACTGTTTTTT
TRBJ2-2,-,TRBV14,-,CASSQEPLRTGELFF,TGTGCCAGCAGCCAAGAGCCCCTGCGAACCGGGGAGCTGTTTTTT
TRBJ1-3,TRBD1,TRBV28,-,CASRGDRGPGTIYF,TGTGCCAGCAGGGGAGACAGGGGTCCGGGCACCATATATTTT
TRBJ2-7,-,TRBV28,once,CASSAFYSPWGSEQYF,TGTGCCAGCAGCGCTTTTTATAGCCCTTGGGGGAGCGAGCAGTACTTC
TRBJ2-5,-,TRBV7-3,-,CASSVYPQETQYF,TGTGCCAGCAGCGTTTACCCCCAAGAGACCCAGTACTTC
TRBJ2-4,-,TRBV28,-,CASSPTSGVAKNIQYF,TGTGCCAGCAGTCCCACCTCAGGGGTAGCCAAAAACATTCAGTACTTC
TRBJ2-2,-,TRBV14,few,CASTSFITGELFF,TGTGCCAGCACTTCCTTTATCACCGGGGAGCTGTTTTTT
TRBJ1-1,-,TRBV19,-,CATQAPRGNTEAFF,TGTGCCACGCAGGCGCCCCGGGGGAACACTGAAGCTTTCTTT
TRBJ2-2,-,TRBV5-1,once,CASSRSPPTGELFF,TGCGCCAGCAGTCGATCTCCACCTACCGGGGAGCTGTTTTTT
TRBJ2-3,TRBD2,TRBV7-2,-,CASSLGLAGGHDTQYF,TGTGCCAGCAGCTTAGGGCTAGCGGGGGGGCATGATACGCAGTATTTT
TRBJ1-6,-,TRBV6-4,-,CASSGPWHSNSPLHF,TGTGCCAGCAGTGGGCCGTGGCATTCGAATTCACCCCTCCACTTT
TRBJ1-2,TRBD1,TRBV5-1,few,CASSYGQGVDGYTF,TGCGCCAGCAGCTACGGACAGGGGGTGGATGGCTACACCTTC
TRBJ2-2,-,TRBV28,-,CASSSTHRELFF,TGTGCCAGCAGCTCAACCCACCGGGAGCTGTTTTTT
TRBJ1-1,-,TRBV27,-,CASSYEADTEAFF,TGTGCCAGCAGTTACGAGGCGGACACTGAAGCTTTCTTT
TRBJ1-1,-,TRBV18,-,CASSHDNDLGGTEAFF,TGTGCCAGCTCACACGACAATGACCTGGGGGGCACTGAAGCTTTCTTT
TRBJ2-6,-,TRBV6-1,-,CASSEEARGAGANVLTF,TGTGCCAGCAGTGAAGAGGCCAGGGGGGCTGGGGCCAACGTCCTGACTTTC
TRBJ2-7,TRBD1,TRBV11-3,once,CASSLGTGDEQYF,TGTGCCAGCAGCTTAGGGACAGGGGACGAGCAGTACTTC
TRBJ1-2,TRBD1,TRBV5-1,-,CASSLSGNRGNGYTF,TGCGCCAGCAGCTTGTCGGGGAACAGGGGGAATGGCTACACCTTC
TRBJ1-4,-,TRBV29-1,-,CSVAPQGATNEKLFF,TGCAGCGTTGCACCCCAGGGTGCAACTAATGAAAAACTGTTTTTT
TRBJ1-5,-,TRBV5-1,-,CASSLEGGPHQPQHF,TGCGCCAGCAGCTTAGAGGGGGGCCCCCATCAGCCCCAGCATTTT
TRBJ1-2,TRBD1,TRBV28,-,CASSRAGGTYGYTF,TGTGCCAGCAGCAGAGCAGGGGGTACCTATGGCTACACCTTC
TRBJ1-2,TRBD1,TRBV30,few,CAWSKTGENYGYTF,TGTGCCTGGAGTAAGACAGGGGAAAACTATGGCTACACCTTC
TRBJ1-1,-,TRBV7-7,-,CASSLSGNTEAFF,TGTGCCAGCAGCTTAAGCGGGAACACTGAAGCTTTCTTT
TRBJ1-4,-,TRBV12-2,-,CASRLGRTVAYEKLFF,TGTGCAAGTCGCTTAGGCCGGACAGTGGCGTATGAAAAACTGTTTTTT
TRBJ2-7,-,TRBV6-1,-,CASSEQVLYEQYF,TGTGCCAGCAGTGAACAGGTGCTCTACGAGCAGTACTTC
TRBJ2-3,-,TRBV11-3,-,CASSLEGSKVTQYF,TGTGCCAGCAGCTTAGAGGGCAGCAAAGTTACGCAGTATTTT
TRBJ2-1,TRBD2,TRBV28,-,CASSSQVAGENYEQFF,TGTGCCAGCAGTTCCCAAGTAGCGGGGGAGAACTATGAGCAGTTCTTC
TRBJ2-7,-,TRBV7-9,-,CASSGVDRNTYEQYF,TGTGCCAGCAGCGGCGTCGACAGGAATACCTACGAGCAGTACTTC
TRBJ2-2,-,TRBV4-2,-,CASSSTELWGDKAGELFF,TGTGCCAGCAGCTCTACAGAGCTCTGGGGAGACAAGGCCGGGGAGCTGTTTTTT
TRBJ2-5,TRBD2,TRBV6-6,-,CVTGGFGQETQYF,TGTGTCACGGGAGGCTTCGGGCAAGAGACCCAGTACTTC
TRBJ1-1,TRBD1,TRBV5-4,-,CASSPTGLATEAFF,TGTGCCAGCAGCCCGACAGGGTTAGCCACTGAAGCTTTCTTT
TRBJ1-1,-,TRBV19,-,CASSFDTRNTEAFF,TGTGCCAGTAGTTTCGACACGAGGAACACTGAAGCTTTCTTT
TRBJ2-7,-,TRBV19,-,CASSISGTVYEQYF,TGTGCCAGTAGTATCTCCGGGACGGTCTACGAGCAGTACTTC
TRBJ1-2,-,TRBV7-9,-,CASSSPTVRDGYTF,TGTGCCAGCAGCTCTCCGACAGTGCGAGATGGCTACACCTTC
TRBJ2-7,-,TRBV29-1,-,CSAHEFGYEQYF,TGCAGCGCACACGAGTTTGGCTACGAACAGTACTTC
TRBJ1-2,-,TRBV11-2,few,CASRGERDGYTF,TGTGCCAGCAGGGGGGAGAGGGATGGCTACACCTTC
TRBJ1-5,-,TRBV18,-,CASSPTGEAGAGNQPQHF,TGTGCCAGCTCACCCACGGGGGAAGCCGGTGCGGGCAATCAGCCCCAGCATTTT
TRBJ1-6,TRBD1,TRBV10-3,-,CAISGQGPGSPLHF,TGTGCCATCAGCGGACAGGGGCCGGGTTCACCCCTCCACTTT